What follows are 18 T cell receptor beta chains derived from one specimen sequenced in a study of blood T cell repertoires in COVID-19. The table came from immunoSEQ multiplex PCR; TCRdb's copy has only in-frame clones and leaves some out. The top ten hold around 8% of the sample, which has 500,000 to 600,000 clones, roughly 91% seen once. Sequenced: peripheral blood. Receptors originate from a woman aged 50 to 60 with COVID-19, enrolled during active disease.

The CDR3 bases are TGTGCCAGTAGTCCGGAGGACAGGCTTGGCCATGGCTACACCTTC. This sequence encodes CASSPEDRLGHGYTF. V is TRBV19 and J is TRBJ1-2; TRBD1 matches 7 bases. Losses at the gene ends were 5 bases for V and 6 bases for J; bases not matched to a gene: 12. The CDR3 length is 15 residues. Germline CDR1 reads LNHDA; CDR2 reads SQIVND (reference sequence).

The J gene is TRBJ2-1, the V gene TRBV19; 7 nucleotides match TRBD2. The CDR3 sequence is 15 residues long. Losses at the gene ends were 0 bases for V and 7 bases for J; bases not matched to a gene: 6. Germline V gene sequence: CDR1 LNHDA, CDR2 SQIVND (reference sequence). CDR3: CASSIEAGWSNEQFF. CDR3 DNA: TGTGCCAGTAGTATAGAAGCGGGGTGGTCGAATGAGCAGTTCTTC.

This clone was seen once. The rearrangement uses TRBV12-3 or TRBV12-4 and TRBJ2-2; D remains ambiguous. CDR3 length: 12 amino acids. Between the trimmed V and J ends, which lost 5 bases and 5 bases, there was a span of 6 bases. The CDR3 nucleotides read TGTGCCAGCAGTATCTCGACCGGGGAGCTGTTTTTT. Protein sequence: CASSISTGELFF.

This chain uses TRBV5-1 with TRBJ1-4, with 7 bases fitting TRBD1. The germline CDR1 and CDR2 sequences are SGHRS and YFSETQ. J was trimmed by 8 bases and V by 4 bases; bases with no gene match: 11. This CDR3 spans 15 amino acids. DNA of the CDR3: TGCGCCAGCAGCACGCAGGGACAGCACGGGGAAAAACTGTTTTTT. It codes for CASSTQGQHGEKLFF. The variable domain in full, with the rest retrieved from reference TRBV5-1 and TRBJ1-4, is KAGVTQTPRYLIKTRGQQVTLSCSPISGHRSVSWYQQTPGQGLQFLFEYFSETQRNKGNFPGRFSGRQFSNSRSEMNVSTLELGDSALYLCASSTQGQHGEKLFFGSGTQLSVL.

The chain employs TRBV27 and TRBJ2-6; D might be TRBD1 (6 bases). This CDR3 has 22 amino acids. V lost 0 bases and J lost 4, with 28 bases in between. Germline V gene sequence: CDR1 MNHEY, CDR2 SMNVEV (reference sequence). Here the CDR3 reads CASSLSLGALAWGRTGANVLTF. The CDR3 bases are TGTGCCAGCAGTTTATCTTTGGGGGCCTTAGCCTGGGGGCGAACCGGGGCCAACGTCCTGACTTTC.

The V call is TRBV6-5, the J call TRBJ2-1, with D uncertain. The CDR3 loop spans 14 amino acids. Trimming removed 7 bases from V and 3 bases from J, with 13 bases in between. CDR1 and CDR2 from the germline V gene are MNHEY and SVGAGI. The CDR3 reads CASTPGSNYNEQFF. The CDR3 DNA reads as TGTGCCAGCACCCCCGGGTCCAACTACAATGAGCAGTTCTTC.

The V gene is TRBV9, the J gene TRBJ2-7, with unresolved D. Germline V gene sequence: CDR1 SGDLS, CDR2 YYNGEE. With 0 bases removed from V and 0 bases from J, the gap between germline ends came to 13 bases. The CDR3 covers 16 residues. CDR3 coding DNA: TGTGCCAGCAGCGTAGGCGGCAGTCTAAGCTCCTACGAGCAGTACTTC. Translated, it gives CASSVGGSLSSYEQYF.

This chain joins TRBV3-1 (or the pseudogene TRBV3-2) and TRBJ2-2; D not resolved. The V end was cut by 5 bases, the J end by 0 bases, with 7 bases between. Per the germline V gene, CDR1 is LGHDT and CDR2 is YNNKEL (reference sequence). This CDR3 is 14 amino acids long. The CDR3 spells CASSSNTNTGELFF. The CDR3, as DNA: TGTGCCAGCAGCTCTAATACGAACACCGGGGAGCTGTTTTTT.

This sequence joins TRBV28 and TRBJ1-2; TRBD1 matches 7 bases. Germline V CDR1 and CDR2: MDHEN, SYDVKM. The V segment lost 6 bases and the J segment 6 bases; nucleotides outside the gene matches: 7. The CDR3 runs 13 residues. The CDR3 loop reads CASSKTGRDGYTF. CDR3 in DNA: TGTGCCAGCAGCAAGACAGGGCGAGATGGCTACACCTTC.

In DNA, the CDR3 is TGTGCCAGCAGCCAAGAGACAGGGACGTTGTATGGCTACACCTTC. This encodes CASSQETGTLYGYTF. The chain links TRBV4-2 to TRBJ1-2; 7 bases are shared with TRBD1. The trim removed 0 bases at V and 5 bases at J, leaving 6 bases unmatched. CDR1 LGHNA and CDR2 YNFKEQ come from the germline V gene. CDR3 length: 15 residues.

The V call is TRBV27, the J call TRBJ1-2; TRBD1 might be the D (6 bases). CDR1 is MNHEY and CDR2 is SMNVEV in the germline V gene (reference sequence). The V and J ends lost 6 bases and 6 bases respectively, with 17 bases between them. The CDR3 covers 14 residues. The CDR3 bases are TGTGCCAGCAGAAAGTCGGACAGAACTCATGGCTACACCTTC. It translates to CASRKSDRTHGYTF.

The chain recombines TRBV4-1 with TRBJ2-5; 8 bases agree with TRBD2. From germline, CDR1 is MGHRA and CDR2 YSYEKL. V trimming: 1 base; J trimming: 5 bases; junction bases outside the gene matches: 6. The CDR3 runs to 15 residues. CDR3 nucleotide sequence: TGCGCCAGCAGCCAAGCCCGGGGGGGGCGGGAGACCCAGTACTTC. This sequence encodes CASSQARGGRETQYF.

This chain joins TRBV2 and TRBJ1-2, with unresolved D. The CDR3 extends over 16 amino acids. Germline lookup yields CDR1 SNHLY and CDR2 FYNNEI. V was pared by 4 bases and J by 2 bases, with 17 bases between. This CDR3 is CASSGSGGTSNYGYTF. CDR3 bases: TGTGCCAGCAGTGGAAGTGGCGGCACCTCCAACTATGGCTACACCTTC. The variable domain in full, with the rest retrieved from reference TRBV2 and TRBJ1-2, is EPEVTQTPSHQVTQMGQEVILRCVPISNHLYFYWYRQILGQKVEFLVSFYNNEISEKSEIFDDQFSVERPDGSNFTLKIRSTKLEDSAMYFCASSGSGGTSNYGYTFGSGTRLTVV.

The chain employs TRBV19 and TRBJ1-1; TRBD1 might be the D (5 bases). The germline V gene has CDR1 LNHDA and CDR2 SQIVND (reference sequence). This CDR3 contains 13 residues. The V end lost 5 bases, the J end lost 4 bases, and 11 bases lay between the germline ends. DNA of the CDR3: TGTGCCAGTAGTGTAAGAAGGGGCACTGAAGCTTTCTTT. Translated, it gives CASSVRRGTEAFF.

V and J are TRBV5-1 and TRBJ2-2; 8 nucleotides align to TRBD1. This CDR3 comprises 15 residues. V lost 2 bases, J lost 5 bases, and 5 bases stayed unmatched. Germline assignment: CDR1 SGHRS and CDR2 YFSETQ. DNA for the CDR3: TGCGCCAGCAGCTTTGGCAGGGGGCGGACCGGGGAGCTGTTTTTT. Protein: CASSFGRGRTGELFF. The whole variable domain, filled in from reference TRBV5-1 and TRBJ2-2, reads KAGVTQTPRYLIKTRGQQVTLSCSPISGHRSVSWYQQTPGQGLQFLFEYFSETQRNKGNFPGRFSGRQFSNSRSEMNVSTLELGDSALYLCASSFGRGRTGELFFGEGSRLTVL.

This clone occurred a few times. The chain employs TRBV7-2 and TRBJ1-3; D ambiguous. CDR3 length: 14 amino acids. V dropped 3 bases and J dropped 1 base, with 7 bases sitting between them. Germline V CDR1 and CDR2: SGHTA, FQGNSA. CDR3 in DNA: TGTGCCAGCAGCTTCGGAGGGTCTGGAAACACCATATATTTT. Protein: CASSFGGSGNTIYF.

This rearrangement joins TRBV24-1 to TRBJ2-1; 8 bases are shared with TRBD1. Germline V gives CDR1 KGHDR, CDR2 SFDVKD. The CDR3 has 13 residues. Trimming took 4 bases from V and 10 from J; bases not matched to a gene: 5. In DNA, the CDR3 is TGTGCCACCAGTGAAAGGGACAGGCTGGAGCAGTTCTTC. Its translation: CATSERDRLEQFF.

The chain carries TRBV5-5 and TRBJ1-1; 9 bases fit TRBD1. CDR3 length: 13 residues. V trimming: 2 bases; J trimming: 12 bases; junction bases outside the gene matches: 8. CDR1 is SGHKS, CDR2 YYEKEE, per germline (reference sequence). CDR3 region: CASSFGDRATTFF. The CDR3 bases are TGTGCCAGCAGCTTCGGGGACAGGGCTACTACTTTCTTT.